This T cell receptor (beta chain) was profiled in a study of identical twins listed by TCRdb under 2016. Broadly, across the study: The study deep-sequenced TCR alpha and beta repertoires from monozygotic twins, unrelated adults of various ages and cord blood to test whether fetal clonotypes persist. To rule out contamination, replicate twin experiments were performed at different times with different library preparation protocols. Study-level results and caveats: In monozygotic twins, out-of-frame TCR alpha sharing was systematically underestimated by recombination models, although the models agreed with sharing between unrelated individuals. Compared with coincidental sharing between unrelated individuals, an excess of low generation-probability sequences was observed among out-of-frame TCR alpha sequences shared between twins. Because the same donors could not be followed over many years, the conclusions relied on cross-sectional statistical analysis. The excess sharing between twins in beta out-of-frame sequences was weaker because fewer shared sequences reduced the signal-to-noise ratio. Zero-insertion analyses could be partly confounded by invariant T cells such as MAIT and iNKT, although diverse VJ usage argued against such confounding for most clonotypes. Abundant cord blood beta clonotypes carried fewer insertions; young adult naive repertoires showed a weaker similar trend, while memory repertoires showed none.

Library preparation employed 5' RACE. Sequencing instrument: Illumina HiSeq 2000. A universal primer binding site was introduced by template switching, and a unique molecular identifier was present in the final cDNA, enabling accurate counting of TCR cDNA molecules. Specific primers in the conserved constant-segment region were used to synthesize first-strand cDNA for TCR alpha and beta chains. To control for contamination, each cDNA library was double barcoded with a SMART-Mk sample barcode plus Illumina barcodes. TruSeq adapter sequences and Illumina sample barcodes were added in two successive PCR steps. The Illumina HiSeq platform was used with custom primers to sequence TCR alpha and beta cDNA libraries. The original methods were these. Unique molecular identifiers were extracted from raw reads with MiGEC, and CDR3 positions were determined with MiXCR. Recombination models were inferred per individual with the repgenHMM and IGoR tools using an EM algorithm. The tcR package in R was used for shared clonotype analysis, with sharing normalized by the product of cloneset sizes. To study raw recombination without the effects of thymic and clonal selection, out-of-frame nonproductive sequences were analyzed. TCRdb handled the public reads itself, with Q25 trimming in fastp and clone calling in MiXCR, and kept productive beta chains. Entries are consolidated by CDR3 protein sequence, retaining the most common genes and DNA. In this record, the V and J calls reflect TCRdb's handling and not the investigators' own analysis. The table for this sample lists under 350,000 distinct CDR3 sequences; nearly 9.5% of them were counted only once. The top ten clonotypes cover 7% to 8.5% of the sample.

As to this clonotype: This clone's antigen is unknown. No base quality information exists; no much larger clone differs at one position.

The trim is 6 bases for V and 0 bases for J, with a gap of 12 bases between the germline ends. Reading the germline V gene gives CDR1 SGHTA and CDR2 FQGNSA. The CDR3 runs 15 amino acids, cysteine and phenylalanine included. Here the CDR3 DNA is all that survives: 45 bases in frame from base 1. Every donor was a healthy Caucasian. The twin cohort consisted of three pairs of female monozygotic twins, all aged roughly 18 to 30 years. CD4+ and CD8+ T cell populations were isolated with positive isolation kits from Invitrogen. Another study also made use of these data, one on yellow fever vaccine responses in identical twins. The second source states: According to the authors, in identical twins the way T cells responded to vaccination appeared partly convergent and partly personalized. Focusing on identical twins, the study followed the T cell clones that responded to the vaccine, and did so with precision.

Input material: CD8+ T cells sorted from blood. The chain employs TRBV7-2 and TRBJ2-1; D gene: possibly TRBD1, on 6 matching bases. This TCR derives from a young woman in good health. The DNA reads TGTGCCAGCAGTGGGGGACAACTCTCCTACAATGAGCAGTTCTTC. This codes for CASSGGQLSYNEQFF.